These 3 T cell receptor beta chains share one sample of origin, sequenced in a study of shared clonotypes between healthy human individuals. Data came from immunoSEQ multiplex PCR; TCRdb stores just in-frame clones and leaves some out. The sample contains under 2,500,000 clones, about 94% of which appear only once. The material sequenced was naive CD4+ T cells sorted from blood. Subset here: CD45RA+ positively selected. The source is a man between 18 and 29 years old in good health.

The rearrangement joins TRBV11-2 to TRBJ1-4, with unresolved D. CDR1 and CDR2 from the germline V gene are SGHAT and FQNNGV. This CDR3 spans 16 amino acids. The V gene lost 4 bases and the J gene lost 0 bases, with 12 bases spanning the gap. DNA of the CDR3: TGTGCCAGCAGCTCCATGACCTTTGCAACTAATGAAAAACTGTTTTTT. This sequence encodes CASSSMTFATNEKLFF.

Note on this clone: At the DNA level, this CDR3 is encoded by other sequences in the same sample as well. The CDR3 DNA reads as TGTGCCAGCTCACCACCTTTAGCGGGCTCAGATACGCAGTATTTT. Amino acids: CASSPPLAGSDTQYF. The gene calls are TRBV18 and TRBJ2-3; 7 bases match TRBD2. The CDR3 runs 15 residues. Trimming took 0 bases from V and 4 from J; bases not matched to a gene: 4. Germline V lookup: CDR1 KGHSH, CDR2 LQKENI.

The rearrangement uses TRBV10-1 and TRBJ1-5, with D unclear. CDR1 and CDR2 (germline): WNHNN, SYGVQD (reference sequence). V was pared by 0 bases and J by 9 bases, with 12 bases between. The CDR3 sequence is 14 residues long. The chain's CDR3 is CASSESPSSSPQHF. The CDR3 DNA follows: TGCGCCAGCAGTGAGTCTCCCAGCTCCTCGCCCCAGCATTTT.